Listed below are T cell receptor beta chains from one sample, sequenced in a study of T cell changes during pregnancy in multiple sclerosis. Sequencing was performed with immunoSEQ multiplex PCR; in TCRdb, only in-frame clones are kept and a portion is missing. The sample has tens of thousands of clones; approximately 90% are singletons. Specimen: CD4+ T cells from peripheral blood mononuclear cells, collected after pregnancy. The receptor set was obtained from a female donor with multiple sclerosis, enrolled in a pregnancy study. Both conserved end residues are part of each CDR3. Each record gives: D gene, V gene, J gene, clone size, CDR3 DNA, CDR3 protein. D genes are given only for firm matches. Expanded clones get a size class; other rows say once, few or many, or leave the size out.

.	TRBV18	TRBJ1-4	.	TGTGCCAGCTCACCAAGCGCAACTAATGAAAAACTGTTTTTT	CASSPSATNEKLFF
TRBD1	TRBV5-1	TRBJ1-3	.	TGCGCCAGCAGTTCCGGACAGGGCGGAAACACCATATATTTT	CASSSGQGGNTIYF
.	TRBV5-1	TRBJ1-4	.	TGCGCCAGCAGCCAGGGACTGAGGGGTGAAAAACTGTTTTTT	CASSQGLRGEKLFF
TRBD1	TRBV5-1	TRBJ1-2	.	TGCGCCAGCAGCACGATGGACAGGGAGGGCTACACCTTC	CASSTMDREGYTF
.	TRBV30	TRBJ1-2	.	TGTGCCTGGAGTCTAACAATCCAAACTAAGGGCTACACCTTC	CAWSLTIQTKGYTF
.	TRBV9	TRBJ2-7	.	TGTGCCAGCAGCTTAGAACCGGGAGTCTACGAGCAGTACTTC	CASSLEPGVYEQYF
TRBD2	TRBV9	TRBJ2-1	.	TGTGCCAGCAGCGTCGCAGGGGCTAGAGCGGGAGTCTCCTACAATGAGCAGTTCTTC	CASSVAGARAGVSYNEQFF
TRBD2	TRBV7-2	TRBJ2-4	.	TGTGCCAGCAGCCCCCTCGGGGGGTACGGCATTCAGTACTTC	CASSPLGGYGIQYF
TRBD1	TRBV19	TRBJ2-7	.	TGTGCCAGTAGTATAGAGACAGGGTTCTACGAGCAGTACTTC	CASSIETGFYEQYF
.	TRBV5-1	TRBJ1-1	.	TGCGCCAGCAGCTTGGATCCGGGAGTTGCGAACACTGAAGCTTTCTTT	CASSLDPGVANTEAFF
.	TRBV7-2	TRBJ1-1	once	TGTGCCAGCAGCGCGAGGACAGTCTATACTGAAGCTTTCTTT	CASSARTVYTEAFF
TRBD2	TRBV29-1	TRBJ2-1	once	TGCAGCGTTGGGACTAGCGGGAGGCGGAGTGAGCAGTTCTTC	CSVGTSGRRSEQFF
TRBD2	TRBV29-1	TRBJ2-2	.	TGCAGCGTTGGACTAGCGGGCACCGGGGAGCTGTTTTTT	CSVGLAGTGELFF
.	TRBV19	TRBJ1-2	.	TGTGCCAGTAGTATGACAGGCTATGGCTACACCTTC	CASSMTGYGYTF
TRBD1	TRBV5-6	TRBJ2-7	.	TGTGCCAGCAGCGAGGACAGGGGGTACGAGCAGTACTTC	CASSEDRGYEQYF
.	TRBV28	TRBJ1-2	.	TGTGCCAGCAGTTTACTCCGGAAGGAGGGTGGCTATGGCTACACCTTC	CASSLLRKEGGYGYTF
.	TRBV27	TRBJ1-4	.	TGTGCCAGCAGTGGAAGAGGCCGCGGTGAAAAACTGTTTTTT	CASSGRGRGEKLFF
.	TRBV10-3	TRBJ2-1	.	TGTGCCATCAGTGAGCCGGAGGGTGGACGCAAGTTCTTC	CAISEPEGGRKFF
.	TRBV7-9	TRBJ2-7	.	TGTGCCAGCAGCTTTCGACTGTCCTACGAGCAGTACTTC	CASSFRLSYEQYF
TRBD2	TRBV11-2	TRBJ2-5	once	TGTGCCAGCAGCTTTGGACTAGCGGGCGCACAAGAGACCCAGTACTTC	CASSFGLAGAQETQYF
TRBD1	TRBV9	TRBJ2-7	.	TGTGCCAGCAGCCCTGGGACAGGGGCGTCCTACGAGCAGTACTTC	CASSPGTGASYEQYF
TRBD2	TRBV5-1	TRBJ2-7	.	TGCGCCAGCAGCGTGACTAGCGGGAGAGTTAGTGAGCAGTACTTC	CASSVTSGRVSEQYF
.	TRBV7-9	TRBJ2-1	.	TGTGCCAGCAGTTTTTCCGCAGGGGATGAGCAGTTCTTC	CASSFSAGDEQFF
TRBD1	TRBV27	TRBJ1-2	.	TGTGCCAGCAGGACAGGGGGCTATGGCTACACCTTC	CASRTGGYGYTF
.	TRBV28	TRBJ2-1	.	TGTGCCAGCAGTCCCCCCGGGTTGGGGCGGCGCAGGAACAATGAGCAGTTCTTC	CASSPPGLGRRRNNEQFF
TRBD2	TRBV10-3	TRBJ2-1	.	TGTGCCATCACTCCGGGACTAGTCTCAGATGAGCAGTTCTTC	CAITPGLVSDEQFF
.	TRBV7-3	TRBJ2-1	.	TGTGCCAGCAGGCTTTCGGGTACGGCCTACAATGAGCAGTTCTTC	CASRLSGTAYNEQFF
TRBD2	TRBV23-1	TRBJ2-3	.	TGCGCCAGCAGTCAATCCCAATCTCTAGCGGTCACAGATACGCAGTATTTT	CASSQSQSLAVTDTQYF
.	TRBV28	TRBJ1-2	.	TGTGCCAGCAGTATAACCAGTGCGGGGGGCGGCAACTATGGCTACACCTTC	CASSITSAGGGNYGYTF
.	TRBV10-3	TRBJ1-1	.	TGTGCCATCAGTGAGCAAGCCCCGGGACAGAACACTGAAGCTTTCTTT	CAISEQAPGQNTEAFF
.	TRBV11-3	TRBJ2-3	.	TGTGCCAGCAGTTCCTACGCCGGTAGCGGCGATACGCAGTATTTT	CASSSYAGSGDTQYF
TRBD2	TRBV19	TRBJ2-3	.	TGTGCCAGTAGTGGGGCGAGCGGGAGTTGGGCAGATACGCAGTATTTT	CASSGASGSWADTQYF
TRBD1	TRBV5-1	TRBJ1-3	.	TGCGCCAGCAGCGCCTGGGACAGAGCTGGAAACACCATATATTTT	CASSAWDRAGNTIYF
TRBD1	TRBV28	TRBJ2-7	.	TGTGCCAGCCATGGACAGGTACCCTACGAGCAGTACTTC	CASHGQVPYEQYF
.	TRBV5-8	TRBJ2-7	.	TGTGCCAGCAGCTTGGGTCCGGGAACCTACGAGCAGTACTTC	CASSLGPGTYEQYF
.	TRBV6-5	TRBJ1-1	.	TGTGCCAGCAGTTACTCCGGGACAACCGTAGCTTTCTTT	CASSYSGTTVAFF
TRBD2	TRBV4-1	TRBJ2-2	.	TGCGCCAGCAGCCAAGAAAGGGGCCTAGCGGTCACCGGGGAGCTGTTTTTT	CASSQERGLAVTGELFF
TRBD1	TRBV29-1	TRBJ1-1	few	TGCAGCGCCTCGGGACAGGGGGACACTGAAGCTTTCTTT	CSASGQGDTEAFF